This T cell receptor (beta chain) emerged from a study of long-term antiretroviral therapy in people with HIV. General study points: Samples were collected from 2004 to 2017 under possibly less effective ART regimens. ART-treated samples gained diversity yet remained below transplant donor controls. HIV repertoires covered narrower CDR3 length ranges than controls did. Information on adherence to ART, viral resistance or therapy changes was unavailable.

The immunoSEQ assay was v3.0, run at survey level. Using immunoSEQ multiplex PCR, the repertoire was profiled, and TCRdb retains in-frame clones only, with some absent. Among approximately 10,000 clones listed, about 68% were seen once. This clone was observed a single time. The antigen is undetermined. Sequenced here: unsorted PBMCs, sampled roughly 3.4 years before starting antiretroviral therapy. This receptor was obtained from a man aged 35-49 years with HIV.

For the CDR3, the DNA is TGCAGCGTTGTAGCGGGAGGTACTGGGGCCAACGTCCTGACTTTC. It codes for CSVVAGGTGANVLTF. The chain is built from TRBV29-1 and TRBJ2-6; 10 nucleotides align to TRBD2. The CDR3 covers 15 residues. V shed 4 bases, J shed 2 bases, and the junction held 2 bases outside the gene matches. The germline V gene has CDR1 SQVTM and CDR2 ANQGSEA.